This T cell receptor (beta chain) was identified during a study of blood T cell repertoires in COVID-19. Across the whole study: From the United States, Italy and Spain came samples of acute and convalescent COVID-19.

This clone has more than one count but fewer than ten. CDR1 is LNHDA and CDR2 is SQIVND in the germline V gene (reference sequence). The CDR3 extends over 15 amino acids. Trimming cost V 3 bases and J 5 bases; bases outside gene matches: 9. The repertoire was sequenced with immunoSEQ multiplex PCR; TCRdb's copy has only in-frame clones and lacks some. The profile shows about 98,000 clones, about 80% of them singletons. The specimen was peripheral blood. The source is a man aged 65 to 79 with active or convalescent COVID-19. This chain connects TRBV19 to TRBJ2-7; 8 bases are shared with TRBD1. The DNA of the CDR3 is TGTGCCAGTAGTATTAAAGGACAGGGTAGTCACGAGCAGTACTTC. It translates to CASSIKGQGSHEQYF.